The entry that follows covers one T cell receptor (beta chain) sequence. Its target is not known. The sample belongs to a study of T cell responses to AZD1222 COVID-19 vaccine. The data were produced by immunoSEQ multiplex PCR, yet TCRdb's version contains in-frame clones alone and is incomplete. The data contain about 200,000 clones, just over 90% of them singletons. Germline values: CDR1 MNHEY, CDR2 SVGAGI. The CDR3 has 14 amino acids. V was pared by 7 bases and J by 0 bases, with 12 bases between. Overall study results and limits: Donors were mostly white British, more females; clonal diversity possibly underestimated. The study identified only five to seven AZD1222 recipients as seropositive at baseline.

The specimen was peripheral blood, collected 28 days after the second dose of the MenACWY control vaccine. This TCR came from an adult who received the MenACWY meningococcal vaccine as a control. The V call is TRBV6-5, the J call TRBJ1-2, with a weak D call TRBD1 (5 bases). The chain's CDR3 is CASTAGVANYGYTF. DNA for the CDR3: TGTGCCAGCACGGCGGGGGTCGCTAACTATGGCTACACCTTC.